Shown below are 22 T cell receptor beta chains from a single sample sequenced in a study of neurological immune-mediated disorders. MiXCR, applied by TCRdb to the 5' RACE reads, yields one record per CDR3 protein. The sample records around 37,000 distinct CDR3 sequences, under 4% being singletons. Indicated time point: longitudinal time-point 1 (baseline). The sequenced sample consisted of PBMCs. Receptors originate from a woman aged 55-69 years with multiple sclerosis.

At least ten counts were recorded for this clonotype. V usage is TRBV20-1 and J usage is TRBJ2-1, with 10 bases fitting TRBD2. Per germline, CDR1 DFQATT and CDR2 SNEGSKA (reference sequence). With V trimmed by 2 bases and J by 16 bases, 8 bases remained unmatched. This CDR3 region has 12 residues. CDR3 protein: CSARPSGGRGFF. CDR3 DNA sequence: TGCAGTGCTAGACCTAGCGGGGGAAGGGGTTTCTTC.

The CDR3 DNA follows: TGTGCCAGCAGCTCCCCGGGGAGCTCCTATAATTCACCCCTCCACTTT. It encodes CASSSPGSSYNSPLHF. The V and J genes are TRBV7-9 and TRBJ1-6; D is ambiguous. The CDR3 runs to 16 residues. The germline V gene encodes CDR1 SEHNR and CDR2 FQNEAQ (reference sequence). Deletions cut 4 bases from V and 0 bases from J, with 10 bases between.

This clonotype has a count of ten or more. This chain joins TRBV2 and TRBJ2-1, with TRBD2 matching 10 bases. Germline trimming cut 5 bases from V and 4 bases from J; bases unmatched to any gene: 8. The CDR3 totals 16 residues. Germline V CDR1 and CDR2: SNHLY, FYNNEI. The chain's CDR3 is CASSLTSGDIYNEQFF. As DNA, the CDR3 is TGTGCCAGCAGTCTCACTAGCGGGGATATTTACAATGAGCAGTTCTTC.

This clonotype was found many times. The chain joins TRBV7-2 to TRBJ1-1; TRBD1 matches at 8 bases. Germline-derived CDR1 and CDR2 are SGHTA and FQGNSA. This CDR3 has 13 residues. Germline trimming cut 6 bases from V and 6 bases from J; bases unmatched to any gene: 6. CDR3 DNA sequence: TGTGCCAGCAGGGGACAGGCGGGGCCTGAAGCTTTCTTT. It translates to CASRGQAGPEAFF.

At least ten counts were recorded for this clonotype. V and J are TRBV5-1 and TRBJ1-1; unclear D gene. V was pared by 1 base and J by 2 bases, with 6 bases between. The CDR3 runs 13 residues. Germline assignment: CDR1 SGHRS and CDR2 YFSETQ. The CDR3 sequence: CASSLSDNTEAFF. CDR3 DNA: TGCGCCAGCAGCTTGTCAGACAACACTGAAGCTTTCTTT.

This clonotype qualifies as medium-sized. V gene TRBV6-5 combines with J gene TRBJ1-5; TRBD1 aligns across 7 bases. V dropped 6 bases and J dropped 0; count of bases not matched to a gene: 5. The CDR3 covers 15 residues. In germline, CDR1 is MNHEY, CDR2 SVGAGI. The CDR3 reads CASSRDRDSNQPQHF. CDR3 bases: TGTGCCAGCAGCCGTGACAGGGATAGCAATCAGCCCCAGCATTTT.

This clonotype was detected ten times or more. V usage is TRBV15 and J usage is TRBJ1-5, with D uncertain. V was clipped by 0 bases and J by 7 bases, with 13 bases between them. This CDR3 is 15 amino acids long. Germline CDR1 reads LNHNV; CDR2 reads YYDKDF (reference sequence). The CDR3 sequence is CATSRDQGSGQPQHF. CDR3 coding DNA: TGTGCCACCAGCAGAGACCAAGGCAGTGGACAGCCCCAGCATTTT.

The chain recombines TRBV18 with TRBJ2-6, with a tentative D call TRBD1 (5 bases). Trimming took off 2 bases at V and 1 base at J, with 9 bases between the two ends. CDR3 length: 16 residues. The germline gives CDR1 KGHSH, CDR2 LQKENI. The CDR3 loop reads CASSPSTVSGANVLTF. In DNA form, the CDR3 reads TGTGCCAGCTCACCATCGACAGTTTCTGGGGCCAACGTCCTGACTTTC.

On this clonotype itself: The DNA is omitted, as the CDR3 cannot be located on it reliably, and the CDR3 follows TCRdb's listing. The chain employs TRBV5-1 and TRBJ1-1. The CDR3 extends over 19 residues, inclusive of both ends. From germline, CDR1 is SGHRS and CDR2 YFSETQ. The CDR3 reads CASSFYICSARDRWAEAFF.

As for this clonotype: A read error may be the cause here, since a much bigger clone is one base away. This chain links TRBV19 with TRBJ2-3, with 7 bases identical to TRBD2. The CDR3 is 15 residues long. Germline V gene sequence: CDR1 LNHDA, CDR2 SQIVND (reference sequence). V was pared by 7 bases and J by 0 bases, with 7 bases of the junction left unmatched. CDR3: CASTHGGGSTDTQYF. In DNA form, the CDR3 reads TGTGCCAGTACCCATGGGGGGGGGAGCACAGATACGCAGTATTTT.

This clonotype has ten or more counts. The chain carries TRBV5-1 and TRBJ2-2, with 7 bases aligning to TRBD1. The CDR3 contains 14 residues. In germline, CDR1 is SGHRS, CDR2 YFSETQ. The V segment lost 5 bases and the J segment 4 bases; nucleotides outside the gene matches: 5. CDR3 in amino acids: CASRLTGSTGELFF. The CDR3 bases are TGCGCCAGCAGGCTGACAGGGAGCACCGGGGAGCTGTTTTTT. The complete variable domain, with remaining parts taken from reference TRBV5-1 and TRBJ2-2, reads KAGVTQTPRYLIKTRGQQVTLSCSPISGHRSVSWYQQTPGQGLQFLFEYFSETQRNKGNFPGRFSGRQFSNSRSEMNVSTLELGDSALYLCASRLTGSTGELFFGEGSRLTVL.

This clonotype was picked up many times. V gene TRBV6-5 combines with J gene TRBJ2-1, with 8 bases matching TRBD2. The CDR3 consists of 15 residues. V was clipped by 4 bases and J by 1 base; unmatched bases: 3. Germline V gene sequence: CDR1 MNHEY, CDR2 SVGAGI. The CDR3 sequence is CASSWGLESYNEQFF. The CDR3 DNA reads TGTGCCAGCAGTTGGGGACTAGAGTCCTACAATGAGCAGTTCTTC.

This clonotype was seen repeatedly, ten times or more. The chain uses TRBV6-5 and TRBJ1-1; no clear D gene. Germline CDR1 MNHEY, CDR2 SVGAGI. The CDR3 has 16 residues. V was trimmed by 0 bases and J by 3 bases, leaving 14 bases between them. Here the CDR3 reads CASSYSWSGGDTEAFF. The CDR3 DNA is TGTGCCAGCAGTTACTCCTGGTCGGGCGGAGACACTGAAGCTTTCTTT.

In this sample, this clonotype turned up many times. This chain links TRBV19 with TRBJ1-5; D gene unclear. Germline V gene lookup returns CDR1 LNHDA and CDR2 SQIVND (reference sequence). The CDR3 is made up of 12 amino acids. V was trimmed by 9 bases and J by 6 bases, leaving 12 bases between them. The CDR3 is CASTDGFQPQHF. CDR3 in DNA: TGTGCCAGCACGGACGGGTTTCAGCCCCAGCATTTT.

This clonotype was counted ten times or more. The chain is built from TRBV15 and TRBJ2-1; 10 bases are a match to TRBD1. Germline lookup yields CDR1 LNHNV and CDR2 YYDKDF (reference sequence). The CDR3 sequence is 18 residues long. V shed 0 bases, J shed 4 bases, and the junction held 9 bases outside the gene matches. CDR3 sequence (DNA): TGTGCCACCAGCAGAGATCGGGGTAGACAGGGGGCTTACAATGAGCAGTTCTTC. Encoded protein: CATSRDRGRQGAYNEQFF.

This clonotype was counted at least ten times. The chain uses TRBV20-1 and TRBJ2-5; a weak D match, TRBD1 (5 bases). CDR3 size: 12 residues. The ends were cut back, 3 bases at V and 4 bases at J, with 9 bases in the middle. CDR1 is DFQATT, CDR2 SNEGSKA, per germline (reference sequence). In DNA, the CDR3 is TGCAGTGCTAGCTTGCAGGGAGAGACCCAGTACTTC. Residues: CSASLQGETQYF.

There are many counts of this clonotype. This sequence joins TRBV5-1 and TRBJ2-3; perhaps TRBD1 as D (6 bases). Between the trimmed V and J ends, which lost 4 bases and 0 bases, there was a span of 15 bases. CDR1 and CDR2 from the germline V gene are SGHRS and YFSETQ. CDR3 length equals 16 residues. This chain's CDR3 is CASSRKTGPSTDTQYF. CDR3 sequence (DNA): TGCGCCAGCAGCAGGAAGACAGGTCCTAGCACAGATACGCAGTATTTT.

Many counts were recorded for this clonotype. V usage is TRBV7-8 and J usage is TRBJ2-7, with D possibly matching TRBD1 (5 bases). Germline V gene lookup returns CDR1 SGHVS and CDR2 FQNEAQ. This CDR3 comprises 13 residues. The V and J ends lost 5 bases and 2 bases respectively, with 10 bases between them. The CDR3 reads CASSIRQTYEQYF. Here the CDR3 DNA reads TGTGCCAGCAGCATCCGACAGACCTACGAGCAGTACTTC.

This clonotype was counted ten times or more. The J gene is TRBJ2-3, the V gene TRBV5-1; the D gene could be TRBD1 or TRBD2 (5 bases each). The germline CDR1 and CDR2 sequences are SGHRS and YFSETQ. This CDR3 contains 13 residues. Between the trimmed V and J ends, which lost 2 bases and 6 bases, there was a span of 10 bases. CDR3 bases: TGCGCCAGCAGCTTTAGAGGGGAGGATACGCAGTATTTT. Translated, it gives CASSFRGEDTQYF.

This clonotype was observed many times. DNA of the CDR3: TGCAGTGCTAGTACCGGGACTAGCGTTTCCTACGAGCAGTACTTC. It encodes CSASTGTSVSYEQYF. The rearrangement joins TRBV20-1 to TRBJ2-7; 10 bases are a match to TRBD2. CDR3 length equals 15 residues. The germline CDR1 and CDR2 sequences are DFQATT and SNEGSKA (reference sequence). V was pared by 3 bases and J by 1 base, with 6 bases of the junction left unmatched.

This clonotype was counted many times. CDR3 coding DNA: TGTGCCAGCAGCGGAGGGTGGTCCACAGATACGCAGTATTTT. Translation gives CASSGGWSTDTQYF. The chain has TRBV9 and TRBJ2-3; D might be TRBD2 (5 bases). The V gene's germline CDR1 is SGDLS and CDR2 YYNGEE. CDR3 size: 14 residues. Trimming pared 3 bases from V and 2 bases from J, leaving 10 bases between.

This clonotype was picked up many times. V gene TRBV12-3 or TRBV12-4 combines with J gene TRBJ2-6; D remains unclear. This CDR3 is 16 amino acids long. V was pared by 1 base and J by 4 bases, with 11 bases between. The CDR3 DNA follows: TGTGCCAGCAGTTTAGAGTGGTTATCCGGGGCCAACGTCCTGACTTTC. It translates to CASSLEWLSGANVLTF.